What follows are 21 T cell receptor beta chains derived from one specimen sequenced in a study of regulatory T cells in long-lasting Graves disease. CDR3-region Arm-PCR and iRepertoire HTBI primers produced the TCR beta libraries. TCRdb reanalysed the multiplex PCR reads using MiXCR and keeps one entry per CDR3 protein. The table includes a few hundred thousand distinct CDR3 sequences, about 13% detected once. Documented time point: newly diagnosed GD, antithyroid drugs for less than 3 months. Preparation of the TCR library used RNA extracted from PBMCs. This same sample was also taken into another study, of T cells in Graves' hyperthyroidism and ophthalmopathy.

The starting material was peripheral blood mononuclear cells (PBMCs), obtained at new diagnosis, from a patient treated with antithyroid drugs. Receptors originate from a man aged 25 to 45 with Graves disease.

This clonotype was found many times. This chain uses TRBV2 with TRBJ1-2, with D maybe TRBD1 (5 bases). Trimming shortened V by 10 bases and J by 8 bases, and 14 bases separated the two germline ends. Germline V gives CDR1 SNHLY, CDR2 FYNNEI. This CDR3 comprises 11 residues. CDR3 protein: CATKQGFGYTF. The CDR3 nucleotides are TGTGCCACGAAGCAGGGATTCGGCTACACCTTC. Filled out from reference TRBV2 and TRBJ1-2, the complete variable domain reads EPEVTQTPSHQVTQMGQEVILRCVPISNHLYFYWYRQILGQKVEFLVSFYNNEISEKSEIFDDQFSVERPDGSNFTLKIRSTKLEDSAMYFCATKQGFGYTFGSGTRLTVV.

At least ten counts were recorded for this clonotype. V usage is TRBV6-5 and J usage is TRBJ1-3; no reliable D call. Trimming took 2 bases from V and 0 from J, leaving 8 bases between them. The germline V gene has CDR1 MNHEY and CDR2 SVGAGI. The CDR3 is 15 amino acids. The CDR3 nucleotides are TGTGCCAGCAGTTACGGCAGTGCCTCTGGAAACACCATATATTTT. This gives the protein CASSYGSASGNTIYF.

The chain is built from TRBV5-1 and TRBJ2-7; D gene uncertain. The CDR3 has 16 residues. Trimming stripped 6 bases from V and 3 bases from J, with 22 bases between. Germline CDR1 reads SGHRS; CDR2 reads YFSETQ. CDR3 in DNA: TGCGCCAGCAACCTGAATGGGCTGAATCCACTCTACGAGCAGTACTTC. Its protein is CASNLNGLNPLYEQYF.

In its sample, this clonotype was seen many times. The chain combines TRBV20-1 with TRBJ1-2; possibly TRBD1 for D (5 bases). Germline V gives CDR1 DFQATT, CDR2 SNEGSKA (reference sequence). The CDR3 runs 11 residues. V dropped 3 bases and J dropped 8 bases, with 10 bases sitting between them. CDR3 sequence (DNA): TGCAGTGCTAGTGGGACGCGGGGCTACACCTTC. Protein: CSASGTRGYTF.

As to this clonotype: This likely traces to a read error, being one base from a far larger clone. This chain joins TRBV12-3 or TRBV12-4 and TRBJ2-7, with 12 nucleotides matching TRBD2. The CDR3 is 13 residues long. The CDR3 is CAGRRLAGDEQYF. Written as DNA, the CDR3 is TGTGCCGGCAGAAGACTAGCGGGAGACGAGCAGTACTTC.

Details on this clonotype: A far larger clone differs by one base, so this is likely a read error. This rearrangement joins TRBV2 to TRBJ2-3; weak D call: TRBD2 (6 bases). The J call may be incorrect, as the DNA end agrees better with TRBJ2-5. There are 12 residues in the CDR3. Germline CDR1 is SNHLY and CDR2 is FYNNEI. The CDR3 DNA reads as TGTGCCAGCACCTCTTGGGGGGAGATCCAGTACTTC. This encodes CASTSWGEIQYF.

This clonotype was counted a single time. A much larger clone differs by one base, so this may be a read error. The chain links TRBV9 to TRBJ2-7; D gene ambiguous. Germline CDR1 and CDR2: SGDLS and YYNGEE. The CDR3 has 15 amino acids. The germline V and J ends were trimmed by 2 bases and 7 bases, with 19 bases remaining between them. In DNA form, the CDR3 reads TGTGCCAGCAGCGTGTGGAACAGTGAGTACAATGAGCAGTACTTC. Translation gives CASSVWNSEYNEQYF.

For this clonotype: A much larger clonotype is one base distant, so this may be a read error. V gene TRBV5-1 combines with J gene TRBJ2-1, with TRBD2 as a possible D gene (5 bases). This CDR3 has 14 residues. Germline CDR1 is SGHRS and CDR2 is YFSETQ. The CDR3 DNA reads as TGCGCCAGCAGCGGAGGACTTAACTACAATGGGCAGTTCTTC. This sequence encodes CASSGGLNYNGQFF. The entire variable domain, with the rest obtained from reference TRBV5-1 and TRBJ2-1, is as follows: KAGVTQTPRYLIKTRGQQVTLSCSPISGHRSVSWYQQTPGQGLQFLFEYFSETQRNKGNFPGRFSGRQFSNSRSEMNVSTLELGDSALYLCASSGGLNYNGQFFGPGTRLTVL.

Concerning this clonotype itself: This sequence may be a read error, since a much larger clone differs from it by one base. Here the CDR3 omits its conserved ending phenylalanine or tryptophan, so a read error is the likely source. CDR3 in amino acids: CSAPFSGSTDTQYS. In DNA form, the CDR3 reads TGCAGTGCTCCGTTTAGCGGGAGCACAGATACGCAGTATTCT. V usage is TRBV20-1 and J usage is TRBJ2-3, with 7 positions matching TRBD2. With 5 bases clipped from V and 0 bases from J, the junction kept 5 bases outside the gene matches. Germline V CDR1 and CDR2: DFQATT, SNEGSKA (reference sequence). This CDR3 region has 14 residues.

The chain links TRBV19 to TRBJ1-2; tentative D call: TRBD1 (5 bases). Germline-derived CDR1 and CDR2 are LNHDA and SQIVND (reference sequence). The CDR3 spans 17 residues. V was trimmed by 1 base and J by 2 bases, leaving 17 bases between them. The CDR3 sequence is CASSIGGHLGPNYGYTF. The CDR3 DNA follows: TGTGCCAGTAGTATAGGGGGCCACCTCGGACCAAACTATGGCTACACCTTC.

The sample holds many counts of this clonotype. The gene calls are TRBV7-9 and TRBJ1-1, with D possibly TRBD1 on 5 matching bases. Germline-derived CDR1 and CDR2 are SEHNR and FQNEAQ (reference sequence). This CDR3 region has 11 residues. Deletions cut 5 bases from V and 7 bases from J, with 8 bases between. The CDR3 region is CASSLGVEAFF. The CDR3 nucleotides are TGTGCCAGCAGCCTGGGGGTTGAAGCTTTCTTT.

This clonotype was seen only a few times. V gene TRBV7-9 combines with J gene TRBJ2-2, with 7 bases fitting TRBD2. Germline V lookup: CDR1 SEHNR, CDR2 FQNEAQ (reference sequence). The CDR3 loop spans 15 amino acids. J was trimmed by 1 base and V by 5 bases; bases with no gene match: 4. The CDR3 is CASSPREGNTGELFF. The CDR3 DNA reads TGTGCCAGCAGCCCCAGGGAGGGGAACACCGGGGAGCTGTTTTTT.

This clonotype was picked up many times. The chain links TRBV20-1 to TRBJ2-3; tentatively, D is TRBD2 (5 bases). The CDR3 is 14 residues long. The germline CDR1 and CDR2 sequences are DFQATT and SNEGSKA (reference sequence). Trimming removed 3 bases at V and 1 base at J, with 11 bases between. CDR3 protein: CSASGSGGTDTQYF. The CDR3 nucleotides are TGCAGTGCTAGTGGGAGCGGAGGCACAGATACGCAGTATTTT.

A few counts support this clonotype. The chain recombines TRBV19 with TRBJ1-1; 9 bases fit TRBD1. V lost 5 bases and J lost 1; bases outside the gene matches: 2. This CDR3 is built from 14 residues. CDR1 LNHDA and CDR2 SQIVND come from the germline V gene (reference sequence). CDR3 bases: TGTGCCAGTAGTGACAGGGGGGAGAACACTGAAGCTTTCTTT. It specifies CASSDRGENTEAFF. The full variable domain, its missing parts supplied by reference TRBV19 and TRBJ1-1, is DGGITQSPKYLFRKEGQNVTLSCEQNLNHDAMYWYRQDPGQGLRLIYYSQIVNDFQKGDIAEGYSVSREKKESFPLTVTSAQKNPTAFYLCASSDRGENTEAFFGQGTRLTVV.

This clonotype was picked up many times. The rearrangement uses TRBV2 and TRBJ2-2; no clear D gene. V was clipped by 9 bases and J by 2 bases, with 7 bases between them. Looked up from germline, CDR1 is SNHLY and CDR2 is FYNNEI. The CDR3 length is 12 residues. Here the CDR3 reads CARATNTGELFF. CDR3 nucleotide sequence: TGTGCCAGAGCGACTAACACCGGGGAGCTGTTTTTT.

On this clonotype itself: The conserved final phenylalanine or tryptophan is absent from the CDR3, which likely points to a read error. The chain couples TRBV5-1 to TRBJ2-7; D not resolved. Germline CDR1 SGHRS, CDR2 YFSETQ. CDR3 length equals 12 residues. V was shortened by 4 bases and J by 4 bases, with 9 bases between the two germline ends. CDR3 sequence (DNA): TGCGCCAGCAGCCCCGACCCTTACGAGCAGTACCTC. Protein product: CASSPDPYEQYL.

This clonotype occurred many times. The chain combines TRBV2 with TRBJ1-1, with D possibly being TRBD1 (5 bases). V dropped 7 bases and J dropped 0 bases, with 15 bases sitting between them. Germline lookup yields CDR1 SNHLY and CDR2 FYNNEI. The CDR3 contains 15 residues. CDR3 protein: CASTGGRSLNTEAFF. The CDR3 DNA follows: TGTGCCAGCACCGGGGGTCGGAGTTTGAACACTGAAGCTTTCTTT.

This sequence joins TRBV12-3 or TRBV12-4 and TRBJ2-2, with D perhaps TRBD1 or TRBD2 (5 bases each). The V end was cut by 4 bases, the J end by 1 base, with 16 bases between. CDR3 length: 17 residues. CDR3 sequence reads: CASSSGTDLLNTGELFF. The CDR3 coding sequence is TGTGCCAGCAGTTCCGGGACGGACCTTCTGAACACCGGGGAGCTGTTTTTT.

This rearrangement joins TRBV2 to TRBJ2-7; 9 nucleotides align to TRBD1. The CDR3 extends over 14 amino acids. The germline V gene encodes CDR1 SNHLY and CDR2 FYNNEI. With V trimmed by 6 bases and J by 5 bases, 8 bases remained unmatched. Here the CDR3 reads CASRAPGQGHEQYF. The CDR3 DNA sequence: TGTGCCAGCAGGGCGCCGGGACAGGGCCACGAGCAGTACTTC. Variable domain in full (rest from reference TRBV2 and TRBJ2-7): EPEVTQTPSHQVTQMGQEVILRCVPISNHLYFYWYRQILGQKVEFLVSFYNNEISEKSEIFDDQFSVERPDGSNFTLKIRSTKLEDSAMYFCASRAPGQGHEQYFGPGTRLTVT.

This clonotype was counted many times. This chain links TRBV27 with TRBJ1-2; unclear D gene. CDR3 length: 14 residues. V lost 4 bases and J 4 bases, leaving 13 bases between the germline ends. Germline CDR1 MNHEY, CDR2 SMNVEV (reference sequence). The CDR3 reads CASSSSQGSYGYTF. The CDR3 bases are TGTGCCAGCAGTTCGTCACAAGGCTCCTATGGCTACACCTTC.

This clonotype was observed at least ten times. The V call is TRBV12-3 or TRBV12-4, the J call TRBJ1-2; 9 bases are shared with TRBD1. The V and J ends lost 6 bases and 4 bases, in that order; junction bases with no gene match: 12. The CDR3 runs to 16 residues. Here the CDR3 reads CASSHIPGTGPYGYTF. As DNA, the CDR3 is TGTGCCAGCAGCCACATCCCCGGGACAGGGCCCTATGGCTACACCTTC.